The 10 T cell receptor beta chains presented below share a single source sample, sequenced in a study of response to subunit inactivated influenza vaccine. TCRdb re-derived calls from the RT-PCR reads in MiXCR, one entry per CDR3 protein. The data hold 150,000 to 200,000 distinct CDR3 sequences, with approximately 12% observed a single time. The same data also contributed to another study, on T cells expressing NK-cell markers. That source reports: The authors generated TCR beta cDNA through 5'RACE template switching with UMIs.

The input for sequencing was CD8+ T cells sorted from PBMCs, taken approximately 13 days after vaccination. All receptors come from a man aged 50 to 59 who received an inactivated influenza vaccine.

This clonotype was observed a handful of times. This chain uses TRBV4-2 with TRBJ2-7, with 9 positions matching TRBD2. The CDR3 has 16 residues. V trimming: 1 base; J trimming: 0 bases; junction bases outside the gene matches: 4. Germline CDR1 reads LGHNA; CDR2 reads YNFKEQ. CDR3 nucleotides: TGTGCCAGCAGCCAAGGCGGGGGGGGTCTCTCCTACGAGCAGTACTTC. Its protein is CASSQGGGGLSYEQYF.

This clonotype was counted only a few times. V usage is TRBV29-1 and J usage is TRBJ2-1; 10 nucleotides agree with TRBD1. The CDR3 sequence is 15 residues long. Trimming at V came to 4 bases and at J to 4 bases, leaving 7 bases not matched to a gene. The germline V gene encodes CDR1 SQVTM and CDR2 ANQGSEA. CDR3 coding DNA: TGCAGCGTTGTAGGAGGGACAGGGGTTTACAATGAGCAGTTCTTC. Protein: CSVVGGTGVYNEQFF.

This clonotype occurred many times. V gene TRBV28 combines with J gene TRBJ2-1; weak D call: TRBD2 (6 bases). Germline V gives CDR1 MDHEN, CDR2 SYDVKM. The CDR3 length is 15 residues. V gave up 4 bases and J gave up 9 bases, with 19 bases separating them. CDR3 nucleotide sequence: TGTGCCAGCAGTTCCCGGGACTTCCCAAGGGGTGAGCAGTTCTTC. Amino acid sequence: CASSSRDFPRGEQFF.

This clonotype was counted a few times. The genes are TRBV2 and TRBJ1-1, with D uncertain. This CDR3 is built from 11 residues. Trimming stripped 7 bases from V and 1 base from J, with 4 bases between. CDR1 SNHLY and CDR2 FYNNEI come from the germline V gene. The CDR3 DNA sequence: TGTGCCAGCAACCAGAACACTGAAGCTTTCTTT. Amino acids: CASNQNTEAFF.

This clonotype was observed many times. The V and J genes are TRBV7-9 and TRBJ2-1; D is ambiguous. V lost 8 bases and J lost 9, with 11 bases in between. CDR3 length: 11 residues. Looked up from germline, CDR1 is SEHNR and CDR2 is FQNEAQ (reference sequence). CDR3 sequence reads: CASEPVGEQFF. The CDR3 bases are TGTGCCAGCGAGCCTGTCGGTGAGCAGTTCTTC. Variable domain in full (rest from reference TRBV7-9 and TRBJ2-1): DTGVSQNPRHKITKRGQNVTFRCDPISEHNRLYWYRQTLGQGPEFLTYFQNEAQLEKSRLLSDRFSAERPKGSFSTLEIQRTEQGDSAMYLCASEPVGEQFFGPGTRLTVL.

The chain uses TRBV6-2 or TRBV6-3 and TRBJ2-5; D uncertain. Trimming shortened V by 6 bases and J by 5 bases, and 10 bases separated the two germline ends. Per the germline V gene, CDR1 is MNHEY and CDR2 is SVGEGT. This CDR3 has 12 amino acids. The CDR3, as DNA: TGTGCCAGCAGCCAGGAGAGGGAGACCCAGTACTTC. Translation: CASSQERETQYF.

This clonotype was counted between two and nine times. The V gene is TRBV11-2, the J gene TRBJ1-6, with D tentatively TRBD1 (6 bases). This CDR3 comprises 12 residues. CDR1 SGHAT and CDR2 FQNNGV come from the germline V gene. Between the trimmed V and J ends, which lost 6 bases and 10 bases, there was a span of 10 bases. CDR3 bases: TGTGCCAGCAGTTACACAGGGTCACCCCTCCACTTT. Amino acid sequence: CASSYTGSPLHF. Together with reference TRBV11-2 and TRBJ1-6, the CDR3 gives the full variable domain: EAGVAQSPRYKIIEKRQSVAFWCNPISGHATLYWYQQILGQGPKLLIQFQNNGVVDDSQLPKDRFSAERLKGVDSTLKIQPAKLEDSAVYLCASSYTGSPLHFGNGTRLTVT.

The chain is built from TRBV7-8 and TRBJ2-1; D remains ambiguous. This CDR3 is built from 15 residues. V shed 4 bases and J shed 5 bases, with 15 bases lying between them. The germline gives CDR1 SGHVS, CDR2 FQNEAQ. CDR3 DNA sequence: TGTGCCAGCAGCTATGGACCCTCCTCACACAATGAGCAGTTCTTC. Its protein is CASSYGPSSHNEQFF.

This rearrangement joins TRBV2 to TRBJ2-1; 11 positions agree with TRBD2. J lost 6 bases, V lost 7 bases, and 5 bases had no gene match. Germline V gene lookup returns CDR1 SNHLY and CDR2 FYNNEI. The CDR3 sequence is 14 residues long. As DNA, the CDR3 is TGTGCCAGCAAGAGACTAGCGGGACTCAATGAGCAGTTCTTC. It yields the protein CASKRLAGLNEQFF.

The rearrangement joins TRBV25-1 to TRBJ2-5; possible D gene TRBD1, 6 bases. The V gene lost 4 bases and the J gene lost 4 bases, with 16 bases spanning the gap. CDR1 MGHDK and CDR2 SYGVNS come from the germline V gene. The CDR3 runs to 15 residues. The CDR3 bases are TGTGCCAGCAGTGCGACAGGTCAAAATAGAGAGACCCAGTACTTC. As protein: CASSATGQNRETQYF.